This T cell receptor beta chain stems from a study of CD8 T cells in Susac syndrome. V shed 4 bases, J shed 1 base, and the junction held 2 bases outside the gene matches. Germline V gives CDR1 MNHEY, CDR2 SVGAGI. The CDR3 is 14 amino acids. The CD8+ and CD4+ T cells were negatively isolated, with the TEMRA cells enriched by FACS. RNA was extracted with the RNeasy kit, and a quantity of about 0.45 to 1 ug was reverse transcribed using random hexamers. TCR beta CDR3 was amplified by immunoSEQ multiplex PCR. This amplification extended across 54 Vbeta and 13 Jbeta segments. MiXCR, applied by TCRdb to the immunoSEQ multiplex PCR reads, yields one record per CDR3 protein. The sample includes 150,000 to 200,000 distinct CDR3 sequences, 80% to 95% of them seen just once. A few counts support this clonotype.

The V gene is TRBV6-5, the J gene TRBJ2-3, with 7 bases matching TRBD2. Input material: CD4+ T cells from PBMCs. The receptor comes from a human donor in good health. This CDR3 is CASSSSGGTDTQYF. The CDR3 DNA is TGTGCCAGCAGTTCGAGCGGGGGCACAGATACGCAGTATTTT.